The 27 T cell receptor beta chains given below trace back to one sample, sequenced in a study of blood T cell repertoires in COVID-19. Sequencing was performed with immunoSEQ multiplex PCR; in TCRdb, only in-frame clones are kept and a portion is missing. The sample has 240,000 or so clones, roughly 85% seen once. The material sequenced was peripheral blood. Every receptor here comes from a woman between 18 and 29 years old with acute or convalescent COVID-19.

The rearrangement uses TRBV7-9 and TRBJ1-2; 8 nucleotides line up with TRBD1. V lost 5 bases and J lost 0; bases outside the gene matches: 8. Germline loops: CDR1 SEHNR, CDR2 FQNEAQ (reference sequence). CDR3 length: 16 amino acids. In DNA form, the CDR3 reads TGTGCCAGCAGCGCCACCCAGGGGGCGGCTAACTATGGCTACACCTTC. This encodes CASSATQGAANYGYTF.

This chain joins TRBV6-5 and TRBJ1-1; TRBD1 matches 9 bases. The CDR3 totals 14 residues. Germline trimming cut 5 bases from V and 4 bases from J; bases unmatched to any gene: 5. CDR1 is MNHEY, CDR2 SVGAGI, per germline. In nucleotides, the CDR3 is TGTGCCAGCAGTAACACAGGGGGCCGCACTGAAGCTTTCTTT. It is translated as CASSNTGGRTEAFF.

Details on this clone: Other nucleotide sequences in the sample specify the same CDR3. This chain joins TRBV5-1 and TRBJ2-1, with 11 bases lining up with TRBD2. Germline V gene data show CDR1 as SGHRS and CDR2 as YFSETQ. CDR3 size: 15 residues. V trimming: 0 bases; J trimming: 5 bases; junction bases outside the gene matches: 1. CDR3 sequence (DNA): TGCGCCAGCAGCTTGGTACTAGCGGGAGACAATGAGCAGTTCTTC. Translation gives CASSLVLAGDNEQFF.

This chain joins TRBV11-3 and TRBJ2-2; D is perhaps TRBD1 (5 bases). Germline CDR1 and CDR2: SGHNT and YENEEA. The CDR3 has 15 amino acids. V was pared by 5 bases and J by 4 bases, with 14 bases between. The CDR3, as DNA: TGTGCCAGCAGCCCGCAGGGTGTAAGCACCGGGGAGCTGTTTTTT. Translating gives CASSPQGVSTGELFF.

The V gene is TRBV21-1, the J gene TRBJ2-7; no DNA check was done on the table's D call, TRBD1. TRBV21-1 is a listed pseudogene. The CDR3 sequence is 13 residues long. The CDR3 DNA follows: TGTGCCAGCAGTAGACAGGGCTCCTACGAGCAGTACTTC. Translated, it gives CASSRQGSYEQYF.

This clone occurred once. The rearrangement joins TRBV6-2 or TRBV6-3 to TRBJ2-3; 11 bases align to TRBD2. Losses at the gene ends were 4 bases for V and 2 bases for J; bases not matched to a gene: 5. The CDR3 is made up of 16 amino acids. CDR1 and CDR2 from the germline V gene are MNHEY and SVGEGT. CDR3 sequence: CASSSLAGGYTDTQYF. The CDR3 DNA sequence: TGTGCCAGCAGTTCCCTAGCGGGAGGATACACAGATACGCAGTATTTT.

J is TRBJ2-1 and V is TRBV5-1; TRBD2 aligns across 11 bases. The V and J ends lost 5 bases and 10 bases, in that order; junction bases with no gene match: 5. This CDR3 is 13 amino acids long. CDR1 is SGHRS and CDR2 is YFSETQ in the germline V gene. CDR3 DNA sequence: TGCGCCAGCAGACTAGCGGGAGCTGGGGAGCAGTTCTTC. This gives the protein CASRLAGAGEQFF.

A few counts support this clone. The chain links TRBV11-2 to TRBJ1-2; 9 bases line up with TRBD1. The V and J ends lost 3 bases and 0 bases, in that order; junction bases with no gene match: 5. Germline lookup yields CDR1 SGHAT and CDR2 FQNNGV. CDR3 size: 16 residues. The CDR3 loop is CASSFTGQGTNYGYTF. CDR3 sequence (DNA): TGTGCCAGCAGCTTCACGGGACAGGGAACTAACTATGGCTACACCTTC.

CDR3 DNA: TGTGCCAGCAGTGGACAGGGGGAGGGCTACACCTTC. This codes for CASSGQGEGYTF. The V gene is TRBV28, the J gene TRBJ1-2; 10 positions agree with TRBD1. The germline gives CDR1 MDHEN, CDR2 SYDVKM. Trimming removed 5 bases from V and 8 bases from J; junction bases left unmatched: 2. The CDR3 consists of 12 residues.

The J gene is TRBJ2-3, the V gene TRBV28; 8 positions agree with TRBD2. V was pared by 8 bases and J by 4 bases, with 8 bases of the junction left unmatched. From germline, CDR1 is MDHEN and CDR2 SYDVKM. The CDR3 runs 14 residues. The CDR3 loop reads CASPPGLVADTQYF. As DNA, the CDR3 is TGTGCCAGCCCACCGGGACTAGTGGCAGATACGCAGTATTTT.

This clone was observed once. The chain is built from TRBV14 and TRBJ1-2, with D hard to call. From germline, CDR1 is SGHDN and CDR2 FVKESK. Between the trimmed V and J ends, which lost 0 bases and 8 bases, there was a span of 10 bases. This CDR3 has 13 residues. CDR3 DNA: TGTGCCAGCAGCCAAGATTTCCTGAGGGGCTACACCTTC. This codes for CASSQDFLRGYTF.

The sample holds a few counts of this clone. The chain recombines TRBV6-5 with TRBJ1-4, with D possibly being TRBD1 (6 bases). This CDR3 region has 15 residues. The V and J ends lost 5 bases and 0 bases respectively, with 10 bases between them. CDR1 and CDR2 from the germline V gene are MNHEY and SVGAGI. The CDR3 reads CASSTDRPTNEKLFF. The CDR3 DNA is TGTGCCAGCAGTACCGACAGGCCAACTAATGAAAAACTGTTTTTT.

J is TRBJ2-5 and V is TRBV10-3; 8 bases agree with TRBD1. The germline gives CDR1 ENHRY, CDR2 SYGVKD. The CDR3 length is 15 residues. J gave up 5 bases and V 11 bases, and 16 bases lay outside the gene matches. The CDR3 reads CAAAEGQGFGETQYF. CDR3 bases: TGTGCCGCCGCCGAAGGACAGGGTTTTGGGGAGACCCAGTACTTC.

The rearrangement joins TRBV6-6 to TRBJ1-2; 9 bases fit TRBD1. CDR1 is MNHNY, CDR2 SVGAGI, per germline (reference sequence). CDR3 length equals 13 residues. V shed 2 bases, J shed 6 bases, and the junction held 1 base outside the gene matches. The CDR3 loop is CASSYGTGNGYTF. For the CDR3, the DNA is TGTGCCAGCAGTTACGGGACAGGGAATGGCTACACCTTC.

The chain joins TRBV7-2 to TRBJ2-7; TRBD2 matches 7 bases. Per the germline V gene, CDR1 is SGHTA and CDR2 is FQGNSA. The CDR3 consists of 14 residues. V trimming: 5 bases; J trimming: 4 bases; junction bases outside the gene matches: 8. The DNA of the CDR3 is TGTGCCAGCAGCCTCTGGGGGGGTGGGTACGAGCAGTACTTC. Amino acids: CASSLWGGGYEQYF.

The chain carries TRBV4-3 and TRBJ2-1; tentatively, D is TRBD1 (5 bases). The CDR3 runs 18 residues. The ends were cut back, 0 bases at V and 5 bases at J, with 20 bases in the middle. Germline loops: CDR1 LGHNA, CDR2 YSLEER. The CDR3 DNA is TGCGCCAGCAGCCAAGAGGGGCAGGGTCGTTTTTGGAACAATGAGCAGTTCTTC. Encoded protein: CASSQEGQGRFWNNEQFF.

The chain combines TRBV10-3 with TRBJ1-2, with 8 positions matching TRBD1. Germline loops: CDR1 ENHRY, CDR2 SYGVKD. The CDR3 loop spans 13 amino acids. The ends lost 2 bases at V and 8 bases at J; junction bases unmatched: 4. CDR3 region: CAISEAGGEGYTF. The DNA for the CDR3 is TGTGCCATCAGTGAGGCAGGGGGCGAGGGCTACACCTTC.

The CDR3 protein is CASSLDQGNLQGEQFF. The CDR3, as DNA: TGTGCCAGCAGCTTAGATCAGGGGAACTTACAAGGTGAGCAGTTCTTC. This chain connects TRBV7-8 to TRBJ2-1, with TRBD1 as a possible D gene (6 bases). The germline V gene has CDR1 SGHVS and CDR2 FQNEAQ. CDR3 length: 16 residues. The V end lost 1 base, the J end lost 9 bases, and 19 bases lay between the germline ends.

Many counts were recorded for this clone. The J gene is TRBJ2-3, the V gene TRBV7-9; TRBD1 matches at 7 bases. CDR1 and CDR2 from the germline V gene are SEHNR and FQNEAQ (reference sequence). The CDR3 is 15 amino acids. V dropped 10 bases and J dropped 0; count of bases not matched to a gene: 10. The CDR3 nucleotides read TGTGCCACCCAAGAGGACAGGTCGAGCACAGATACGCAGTATTTT. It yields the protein CATQEDRSSTDTQYF.

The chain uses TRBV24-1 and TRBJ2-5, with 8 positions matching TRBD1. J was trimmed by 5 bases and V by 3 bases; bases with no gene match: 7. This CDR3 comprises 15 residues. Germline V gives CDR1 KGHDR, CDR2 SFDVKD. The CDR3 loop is CATSDPIRGLETQYF. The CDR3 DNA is TGTGCCACCAGTGATCCAATCAGGGGGCTCGAGACCCAGTACTTC.

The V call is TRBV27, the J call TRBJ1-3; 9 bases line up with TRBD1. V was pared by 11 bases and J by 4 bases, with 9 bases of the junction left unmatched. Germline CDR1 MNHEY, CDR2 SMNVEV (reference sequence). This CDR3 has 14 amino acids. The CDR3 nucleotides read TGTGCCTCCCGAACAGGGGGCTCAGGAAACACCATATATTTT. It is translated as CASRTGGSGNTIYF.

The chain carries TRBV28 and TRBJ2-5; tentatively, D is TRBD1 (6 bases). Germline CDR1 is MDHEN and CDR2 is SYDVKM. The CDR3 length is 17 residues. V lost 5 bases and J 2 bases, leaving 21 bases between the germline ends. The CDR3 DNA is TGTGCCAGCAGTCTGACCTGGGGGCCCTCAGAGCAAGAGACCCAGTACTTC. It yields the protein CASSLTWGPSEQETQYF.

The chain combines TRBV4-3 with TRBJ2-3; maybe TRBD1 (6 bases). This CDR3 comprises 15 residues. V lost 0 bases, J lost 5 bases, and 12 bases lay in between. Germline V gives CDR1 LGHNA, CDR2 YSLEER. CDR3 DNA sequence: TGCGCCAGCAGCCAAGATCTCCAGGGGATAGATACGCAGTATTTT. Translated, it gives CASSQDLQGIDTQYF.

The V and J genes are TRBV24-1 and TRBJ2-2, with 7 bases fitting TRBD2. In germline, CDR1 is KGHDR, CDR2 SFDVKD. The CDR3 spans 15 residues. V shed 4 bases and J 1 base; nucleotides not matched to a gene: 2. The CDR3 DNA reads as TGTGCCACCAGTGAAGCTAGCGGGAACACCGGGGAGCTGTTTTTT. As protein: CATSEASGNTGELFF.

The CDR3 coding sequence is TGTGCCAGCAGTTACTCCGGTACCCTCCACTTT. Translating it yields CASSYSGTLHF. J is TRBJ1-6 and V is TRBV6-5, with no clear D. Germline CDR1 reads MNHEY; CDR2 reads SVGAGI. CDR3 length: 11 amino acids. V was cut by 0 bases and J by 14 bases, with 5 bases left in between.

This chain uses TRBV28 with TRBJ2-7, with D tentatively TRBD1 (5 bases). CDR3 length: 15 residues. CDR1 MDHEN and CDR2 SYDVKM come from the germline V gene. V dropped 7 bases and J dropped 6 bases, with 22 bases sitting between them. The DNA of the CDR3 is TGTGCCAGCATGTCCGAATTGGCAGGGCAAGGCGAGCAGTACTTC. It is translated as CASMSELAGQGEQYF.

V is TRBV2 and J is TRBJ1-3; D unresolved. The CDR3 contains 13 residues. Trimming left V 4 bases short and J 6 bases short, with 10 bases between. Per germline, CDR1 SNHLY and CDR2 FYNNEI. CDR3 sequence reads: CASSVGTANTIYF. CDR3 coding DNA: TGTGCCAGCAGTGTTGGCACCGCAAACACCATATATTTT. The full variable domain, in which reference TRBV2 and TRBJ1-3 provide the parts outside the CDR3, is EPEVTQTPSHQVTQMGQEVILRCVPISNHLYFYWYRQILGQKVEFLVSFYNNEISEKSEIFDDQFSVERPDGSNFTLKIRSTKLEDSAMYFCASSVGTANTIYFGEGSWLTVV.